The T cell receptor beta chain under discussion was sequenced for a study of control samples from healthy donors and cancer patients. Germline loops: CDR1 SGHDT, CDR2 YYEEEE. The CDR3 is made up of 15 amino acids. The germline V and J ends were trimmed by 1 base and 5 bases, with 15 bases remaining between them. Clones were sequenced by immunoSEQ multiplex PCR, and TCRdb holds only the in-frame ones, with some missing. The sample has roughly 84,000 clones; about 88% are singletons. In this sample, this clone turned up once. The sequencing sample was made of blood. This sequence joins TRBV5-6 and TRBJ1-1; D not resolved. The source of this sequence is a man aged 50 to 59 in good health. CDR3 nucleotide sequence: TGTGCCAGCAGCTTGATACGGAGGGTTGATACTGAAGCTTTCTTT. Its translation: CASSLIRRVDTEAFF.